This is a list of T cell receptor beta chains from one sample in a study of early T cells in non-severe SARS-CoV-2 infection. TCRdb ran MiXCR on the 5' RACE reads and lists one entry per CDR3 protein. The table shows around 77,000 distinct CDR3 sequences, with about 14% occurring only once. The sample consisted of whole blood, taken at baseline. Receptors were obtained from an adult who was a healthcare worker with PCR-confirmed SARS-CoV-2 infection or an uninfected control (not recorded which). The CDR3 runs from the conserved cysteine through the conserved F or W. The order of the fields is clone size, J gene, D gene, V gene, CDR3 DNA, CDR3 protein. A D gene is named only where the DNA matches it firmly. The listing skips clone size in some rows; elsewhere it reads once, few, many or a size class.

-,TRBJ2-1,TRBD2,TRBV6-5,TGTGCCAGCAGTAACCTAGCGGGAGTTGGATACAATGAGCAGTTCTTC,CASSNLAGVGYNEQFF
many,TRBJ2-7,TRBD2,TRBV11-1,TGTGCCAGCAGCTTATTCGGGACTAGCGGCGCCTACGAGCAGTACTTC,CASSLFGTSGAYEQYF
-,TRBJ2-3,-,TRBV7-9,TGTGCCAGCAGCTCCCCCAGAGACATTGATACGCAGTATTTT,CASSSPRDIDTQYF
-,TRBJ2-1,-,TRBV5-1,TGCGCCAGCAGCTCACAGCGCCGTACTTACAATGAGCAGTTCTTC,CASSSQRRTYNEQFF
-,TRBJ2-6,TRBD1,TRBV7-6,TGTGCCAGCAGCTTGAGACAGGGGGCAACTGGGGCCAACGTCCTGACTTTC,CASSLRQGATGANVLTF
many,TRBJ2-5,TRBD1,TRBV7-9,TGTGCCAGCAGACTCGACAGGGTAGAGACCCAGTACTTC,CASRLDRVETQYF
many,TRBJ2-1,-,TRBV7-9,TGTGCCAGCAGCTTAGTCTCCTACAATGAGCAGTTCTTC,CASSLVSYNEQFF
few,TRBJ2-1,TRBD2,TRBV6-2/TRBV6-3,TGTGCCAGCAGCCTTATAGCGGGGGAAAGCTCCTACAATGAGCAGTTCTTC,CASSLIAGESSYNEQFF
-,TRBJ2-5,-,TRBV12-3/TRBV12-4,TGTGCCAGCAGCCCCTCGGGGCGGCGACAAGAGACCCAGTACTTC,CASSPSGRRQETQYF
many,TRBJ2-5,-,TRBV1,TGCACCAGCACCGAAGGGGAGCGGTCCCTCCTAGAGACCCAGTACTTC,CTSTEGERSLLETQYF
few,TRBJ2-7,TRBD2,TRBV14,TGTGCCAGCAGCCATACTAGCGGGGACTCCTACGAGCAGTACTTC,CASSHTSGDSYEQYF
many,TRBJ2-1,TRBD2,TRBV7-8,TGTGCCAGCAGCTTAGGCGGACTAGCGGGAAAGCAGAATGAGCAGTTCTTC,CASSLGGLAGKQNEQFF
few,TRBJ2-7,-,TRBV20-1,TGCAGTGCTCGGGACAATACCTACGAGCAGTACTTC,CSARDNTYEQYF